This T cell receptor (beta chain) is drawn from a study of cytomegalovirus exposure and HLA in healthy donors. From germline, CDR1 is SGHRS and CDR2 YFSETQ. Trimming took off 0 bases at V and 4 bases at J, with 14 bases between the two ends. The CDR3 contains 15 residues. The PCR had 60 Vbeta and 13 Jbeta primers. Produced via immunoSEQ multiplex PCR; TCRdb's table is partial and in-frame only. The repertoire consists of around 99,000 clones, with about four fifths occurring once and the leading ten covering roughly 2.2%. The chain employs TRBV5-1 and TRBJ2-7; no clear D gene. The sample comprised PBMCs. The clonotype originates from a woman younger than 45 in good health and CMV-seronegative. The CDR3 spells CASSLVSTGRYEQYF. Here the CDR3 DNA reads TGCGCCAGCAGCTTGGTGTCCACCGGTCGTTACGAGCAGTACTTC.